This passage covers 30 T cell receptor beta chains from one sample sequenced in a study of early T cells in non-severe SARS-CoV-2 infection. TCRdb recomputed calls from the 5' RACE reads with MiXCR, one row per CDR3 protein. The sample shows about 80,000 distinct CDR3 sequences, over 4% of them seen only once. Sequences were derived from whole blood, sampled at baseline. The receptors here all came from an adult who was a healthcare worker with PCR-confirmed SARS-CoV-2 infection or an uninfected control (not recorded which).

The chain recombines TRBV10-3 with TRBJ1-5; TRBD1 aligns across 8 bases. CDR3 size: 13 residues. After removal of 5 bases from V and 9 bases from J, the junction contained 6 bases not matched to a gene. Germline CDR1 ENHRY, CDR2 SYGVKD. This CDR3 reads CAISLTGARPQHF. CDR3 nucleotides: TGTGCCATCAGTCTGACAGGGGCAAGGCCCCAGCATTTT.

The chain recombines TRBV5-1 with TRBJ1-1, with D unresolved. Trimming left V 0 bases short and J 1 base short, with 13 bases between. The length of the CDR3 is 16 residues. The germline V gene encodes CDR1 SGHRS and CDR2 YFSETQ. As DNA, the CDR3 is TGCGCCAGCAGCTTGGCGGGGTATGGCCCGAACACTGAAGCTTTCTTT. Its protein product is CASSLAGYGPNTEAFF.

This clonotype was found many times. The V call is TRBV20-1, the J call TRBJ2-3; D is unclear. The germline gives CDR1 DFQATT, CDR2 SNEGSKA (reference sequence). This CDR3 has 14 amino acids. V lost 5 bases, J lost 6 bases, and 18 bases lay in between. CDR3 sequence reads: CSAFRAWGSDTQYF. CDR3 sequence (DNA): TGCAGTGCTTTTCGGGCTTGGGGTTCGGATACGCAGTATTTT.

This clonotype was detected a few times. The gene calls are TRBV6-5 and TRBJ2-7; TRBD1 or TRBD2 may be the D gene (5 bases each). V lost 7 bases and J 5 bases, leaving 15 bases between the germline ends. This CDR3 contains 13 residues. Germline V gives CDR1 MNHEY, CDR2 SVGAGI. The CDR3 coding sequence is TGTGCCAGCACCAACTCAGGGACCAACGAGCAGTACTTC. This codes for CASTNSGTNEQYF.

This clonotype was counted only a few times. This sequence joins TRBV12-3 or TRBV12-4 and TRBJ2-2; D not resolved. The CDR3 sequence is 14 residues long. The V gene lost 3 bases and the J gene lost 6 bases, with 11 bases spanning the gap. CDR3 sequence reads: CASSFTSVPGELFF. CDR3 nucleotides: TGTGCCAGCAGTTTTACGTCCGTCCCCGGGGAGCTGTTTTTT.

There are many counts of this clonotype. V and J are TRBV7-9 and TRBJ2-1; 10 positions agree with TRBD2. The CDR3 length is 15 residues. V shed 1 base, J shed 7 bases, and the junction held 4 bases outside the gene matches. Germline CDR1 is SEHNR and CDR2 is FQNEAQ (reference sequence). CDR3 residues: CASSLGAGGENEQFF. The CDR3 DNA follows: TGTGCCAGCAGCTTAGGAGCGGGAGGGGAAAATGAGCAGTTCTTC. The full variable domain, completed using reference TRBV7-9 and TRBJ2-1, is DTGVSQNPRHKITKRGQNVTFRCDPISEHNRLYWYRQTLGQGPEFLTYFQNEAQLEKSRLLSDRFSAERPKGSFSTLEIQRTEQGDSAMYLCASSLGAGGENEQFFGPGTRLTVL.

This clonotype was counted a few times. The chain combines TRBV5-6 with TRBJ2-1; D possibly corresponds to TRBD1 (10 bases). V was cut by 3 bases and J by 8 bases, with 30 bases left in between. The CDR3 is 19 amino acids. In germline, CDR1 is SGHDT, CDR2 YYEEEE. DNA of the CDR3: TGTGCCAGCAGCTCCCCGACAGGGGGCCCGGCTAGCGGGATTGATGAGCAGTTCTTC. It codes for CASSSPTGGPASGIDEQFF.

In its sample, this clonotype was seen many times. The chain carries TRBV27 and TRBJ1-1; 7 bases agree with TRBD1. Germline loops: CDR1 MNHEY, CDR2 SMNVEV (reference sequence). V lost 2 bases to trimming and J lost 5 bases; unmatched junction nucleotides: 11. There are 16 residues in the CDR3. The CDR3, as DNA: TGTGCCAGCAGTTTAGCGTCAGGGGGAAGTTTGACTGAAGCTTTCTTT. It codes for CASSLASGGSLTEAFF.

At least ten counts were recorded for this clonotype. The V gene is TRBV4-2, the J gene TRBJ1-2, with D uncertain. Germline-derived CDR1 and CDR2 are LGHNA and YNFKEQ. CDR3 length: 15 amino acids. V dropped 4 bases and J dropped 2 bases, with 14 bases sitting between them. CDR3 sequence: CASSPLGRRNYGYTF. In DNA form, the CDR3 reads TGTGCCAGCAGCCCTTTGGGCAGGCGGAACTATGGCTACACCTTC.

The chain links TRBV5-6 to TRBJ2-5; TRBD1 matches at 11 bases. V shed 0 bases and J 2 bases; nucleotides not matched to a gene: 12. CDR1 is SGHDT, CDR2 YYEEEE, per germline. The CDR3 sequence is 19 residues long. The CDR3, as DNA: TGTGCCAGCAGCTTGGCCAGCTGGTTCCGGGACAGGGGGCAAGAGACCCAGTACTTC. Translated: CASSLASWFRDRGQETQYF.

This clonotype turned up a few times. The rearrangement joins TRBV4-1 to TRBJ1-5, with no clear D. This CDR3 comprises 13 residues. Germline V CDR1 and CDR2: MGHRA, YSYEKL. Deletions cut 2 bases from V and 5 bases from J, with 7 bases between. The CDR3 nucleotides read TGCGCCAGCAGCCAAACGTCCCATCAGCCCCAGCATTTT. Its protein is CASSQTSHQPQHF.

In its sample, this clonotype was seen a few times. The V and J genes are TRBV2 and TRBJ2-1; D remains unclear. V shed 6 bases and J shed 5 bases, with 5 bases lying between them. The CDR3 extends over 11 amino acids. Germline lookup yields CDR1 SNHLY and CDR2 FYNNEI. The CDR3 is CASRADNEQFF. CDR3 nucleotides: TGTGCCAGCAGGGCGGACAATGAGCAGTTCTTC.

Many counts were recorded for this clonotype. The rearrangement uses TRBV28 and TRBJ1-3; D uncertain. Trimming shortened V by 1 base and J by 4 bases, and 8 bases separated the two germline ends. The CDR3 totals 14 residues. Germline lookup yields CDR1 MDHEN and CDR2 SYDVKM. The CDR3 coding sequence is TGTGCCAGCAGTTTATTGGCAGGCGGAAACACCATATATTTT. Its translation is CASSLLAGGNTIYF.

In this sample, this clonotype turned up many times. The CDR3 loop reads CSATLSRQGAHAEQFF. CDR3 nucleotides: TGCAGTGCTACCCTCTCGCGGCAGGGGGCGCATGCTGAGCAGTTCTTC. V and J are TRBV20-1 and TRBJ2-1, with 8 bases lining up with TRBD1. V gave up 4 bases and J gave up 9 bases; unmatched junction bases: 17. Germline-derived CDR1 and CDR2 are DFQATT and SNEGSKA (reference sequence). The CDR3 runs 16 residues.

This chain uses TRBV24-1 with TRBJ2-3, with TRBD2 matching 8 bases. The CDR3 runs 16 residues. J gave up 3 bases and V 2 bases, and 6 bases lay outside the gene matches. Germline V gene data show CDR1 as KGHDR and CDR2 as SFDVKD. Here the CDR3 reads CATSDSGLAGTDTQYF. The CDR3 DNA reads TGTGCCACCAGTGATTCCGGACTAGCCGGGACAGATACGCAGTATTTT.

This chain uses TRBV6-2 or TRBV6-3 with TRBJ1-2; the D is unclear. Germline lookup yields CDR1 MNHEY and CDR2 SVGEGT. V was cut by 7 bases and J by 2 bases, with 11 bases left in between. CDR3 length: 13 amino acids. CDR3 sequence: CASKYGENYGYTF. As DNA, the CDR3 is TGTGCCAGCAAGTACGGAGAGAACTATGGCTACACCTTC.

Only a few counts were recorded for this clonotype. CDR3 nucleotides: TGTGCCAGCAGCTTGATTGGTTACAGGGAGAGTGATGGCTACACCTTC. Encoded protein: CASSLIGYRESDGYTF. The chain couples TRBV5-4 to TRBJ1-2, with D perhaps TRBD1 (6 bases). This CDR3 has 16 amino acids. From germline, CDR1 is SGHNT and CDR2 YYREEE (reference sequence). Trimming left V 1 base short and J 6 bases short, with 19 bases between.

This clonotype has at least ten counts. This chain joins TRBV11-2 and TRBJ1-2; D remains unclear. The CDR3 totals 14 residues. Trimming shortened V by 2 bases and J by 7 bases, and 14 bases separated the two germline ends. Germline assignment: CDR1 SGHAT and CDR2 FQNNGV. The chain's CDR3 is CASSLISGSGGYTF. DNA for the CDR3: TGTGCCAGCAGCTTAATCTCCGGGTCGGGTGGCTACACCTTC. The whole variable domain, filled in from reference TRBV11-2 and TRBJ1-2, reads EAGVAQSPRYKIIEKRQSVAFWCNPISGHATLYWYQQILGQGPKLLIQFQNNGVVDDSQLPKDRFSAERLKGVDSTLKIQPAKLEDSAVYLCASSLISGSGGYTFGSGTRLTVV.

The table lists this clonotype with many counts. The V call is TRBV29-1, the J call TRBJ2-7, with TRBD1 matching over 7 bases. CDR3 size: 15 residues. The germline V gene has CDR1 SQVTM and CDR2 ANQGSEA. Trimming cost V 4 bases and J 5 bases; bases outside gene matches: 14. CDR3 DNA: TGCAGCGTTGTCGAGGTCGGGACAGCTCAAGACGAGCAGTACTTC. Residues: CSVVEVGTAQDEQYF.

This clonotype appeared many times. This chain joins TRBV19 and TRBJ2-3, with 12 bases aligning to TRBD2. The V gene's germline CDR1 is LNHDA and CDR2 SQIVND (reference sequence). Trimming took 5 bases from V and 3 from J; bases not matched to a gene: 6. The CDR3 sequence is 16 residues long. In DNA form, the CDR3 reads TGTGCCAGTAGTGCGCTAGCGGGAGGGAGAACAGATACGCAGTATTTT. Translating it yields CASSALAGGRTDTQYF.

This clonotype was seen at least ten times. This chain uses TRBV10-3 with TRBJ1-1; no reliable D call. The V and J ends lost 4 bases and 1 base respectively, with 13 bases between them. The CDR3 has 15 residues. Germline V CDR1 and CDR2: ENHRY, SYGVKD. CDR3 in DNA: TGTGCCATCAGTGGTGGGTCCGACCAGAACACTGAAGCTTTCTTT. Translating gives CAISGGSDQNTEAFF.

The V and J genes are TRBV27 and TRBJ2-1, with 9 positions matching TRBD2. This CDR3 is built from 15 residues. The junction had 4 bases not matched to a gene; V was cut back by 1 base and J by 6 bases. Germline V CDR1 and CDR2: MNHEY, SMNVEV (reference sequence). CDR3 nucleotide sequence: TGTGCCAGCAGTTTATACGGACTAGCGATCAATGAGCAGTTCTTC. Translation gives CASSLYGLAINEQFF.

This clonotype was counted at least ten times. The chain couples TRBV30 to TRBJ1-3; D remains ambiguous. The germline CDR1 and CDR2 sequences are GTSNPN and SVGIG (reference sequence). CDR3 length equals 17 residues. The V gene lost 0 bases and the J gene lost 5 bases, with 20 bases spanning the gap. In DNA form, the CDR3 reads TGTGCCTGGAGTGTCTTTCGGCCACTGGACGGCCGAAACACCATATATTTT. As protein: CAWSVFRPLDGRNTIYF.

There are a few counts of this clonotype. The chain is built from TRBV20-1 and TRBJ2-6; the D is unclear. The CDR3 contains 17 residues. Trimming cost V 0 bases and J 0 bases, with 12 bases left between them. Germline V CDR1 and CDR2: DFQATT, SNEGSKA (reference sequence). Here the CDR3 reads CSAREAGALSGANVLTF. In nucleotides, the CDR3 is TGCAGTGCTAGAGAGGCAGGTGCCCTCTCTGGGGCCAACGTCCTGACTTTC.

V gene TRBV4-2 combines with J gene TRBJ1-5; no clear D gene. Per the germline V gene, CDR1 is LGHNA and CDR2 is YNFKEQ. The ends were cut back, 4 bases at V and 2 bases at J, with 9 bases in the middle. The CDR3 sequence is 14 residues long. The CDR3 spells CASSRGDGNQPQHF. CDR3 in DNA: TGTGCCAGCAGCCGTGGGGATGGCAATCAGCCCCAGCATTTT.

This clonotype has at least ten counts. As DNA, the CDR3 is TGCAGCCTAACGACTAGCGGGGGTTACAATGAGCAGTTCTTC. Protein sequence: CSLTTSGGYNEQFF. The V and J genes are TRBV20-1 and TRBJ2-1; 12 bases fit TRBD2. The CDR3 totals 14 residues. Germline V gene data show CDR1 as DFQATT and CDR2 as SNEGSKA (reference sequence).

This clonotype was detected many times. The chain has TRBV6-5 and TRBJ2-1; 7 bases are a match to TRBD2. V trimming: 5 bases; J trimming: 4 bases; junction bases outside the gene matches: 8. CDR1 and CDR2 (germline): MNHEY, SVGAGI. The CDR3 length is 15 residues. The CDR3 nucleotides read TGTGCCAGCAGTGGTGGACTAGGAGGATACAATGAGCAGTTCTTC. As protein: CASSGGLGGYNEQFF.

This clonotype was recorded at least ten times. The rearrangement uses TRBV24-1 and TRBJ2-3; 8 nucleotides match TRBD2. The CDR3 runs 16 residues. J was trimmed by 8 bases and V by 3 bases; bases with no gene match: 12. Germline values: CDR1 KGHDR, CDR2 SFDVKD. CDR3 nucleotides: TGTGCCACCAGTGATCCTACTAGCGGTCCCATGGGTACGCAGTATTTT. The encoded protein is CATSDPTSGPMGTQYF.

This clonotype was detected a few times. The DNA is left out, because the CDR3 cannot be placed on it with certainty; the CDR3 is given as TCRdb lists it. The chain employs TRBV19 and TRBJ2-1; the DNA was not used to check the table's D call, TRBD1. From germline, CDR1 is LNHDA and CDR2 SQIVND (reference sequence). The CDR3 length equals 15 residues, ends included. The CDR3 here is CASTSGPSSYNEQFF.

There are many counts of this clonotype. The chain joins TRBV7-9 to TRBJ2-1, with no clear D. The CDR3 loop spans 14 amino acids. Trimming stripped 5 bases from V and 6 bases from J, with 14 bases between. Germline V gives CDR1 SEHNR, CDR2 FQNEAQ (reference sequence). CDR3 nucleotides: TGTGCCAGCAGCCCTAGTGGTACCACCAATGAGCAGTTCTTC. It is translated as CASSPSGTTNEQFF. Looking up the rest from reference TRBV7-9 and TRBJ2-1 gives the full variable domain: DTGVSQNPRHKITKRGQNVTFRCDPISEHNRLYWYRQTLGQGPEFLTYFQNEAQLEKSRLLSDRFSAERPKGSFSTLEIQRTEQGDSAMYLCASSPSGTTNEQFFGPGTRLTVL.